The next 27 T cell receptor beta chains were all read from a single sample in a study of blood T cell repertoires in COVID-19. Method: immunoSEQ multiplex PCR; TCRdb's copy keeps in-frame clones and lacks some. The sample yields some 130,000 clones, approximately 78% seen once. Sequencing was performed on peripheral blood. These receptors all stem from a man aged 55 to 70 who had recovered from COVID-19.

The rearrangement joins TRBV9 to TRBJ2-5; 9 bases align to TRBD2. Losses at the gene ends were 0 bases for V and 1 base for J; bases not matched to a gene: 7. CDR3 length equals 17 residues. The V gene's germline CDR1 is SGDLS and CDR2 YYNGEE. The CDR3 DNA follows: TGTGCCAGCAGCGTAGGGGCTAGCGGGGCCACCCAAGAGACCCAGTACTTC. Protein: CASSVGASGATQETQYF.

CDR3 in amino acids: CASSAGTANTGELFF. CDR3 nucleotide sequence: TGCGCCAGCAGCGCCGGGACTGCAAACACCGGGGAGCTGTTTTTT. The gene calls are TRBV5-1 and TRBJ2-2, with a tentative D call TRBD2 (6 bases). The CDR3 is 15 amino acids. The V and J ends lost 4 bases and 2 bases respectively, with 12 bases between them. Germline assignment: CDR1 SGHRS and CDR2 YFSETQ.

This rearrangement joins TRBV7-2 to TRBJ2-1; TRBD2 aligns across 13 bases. V dropped 4 bases and J dropped 10; count of bases not matched to a gene: 13. The length of the CDR3 is 17 residues. Germline CDR1 is SGHTA and CDR2 is FQGNSA. The CDR3 nucleotides are TGTGCCAGCAGCTCCCTTACTAGCGGGGGGGCCGTTTACGAGCAGTTCTTC. The encoded protein is CASSSLTSGGAVYEQFF. The full variable domain, completed using reference TRBV7-2 and TRBJ2-1, is GAGVSQSPSNKVTEKGKDVELRCDPISGHTALYWYRQSLGQGLEFLIYFQGNSAPDKSGLPSDRFSAERTGGSVSTLTIQRTQQEDSAVYLCASSSLTSGGAVYEQFFGPGTRLTVL.

The sample holds a few counts of this clone. CDR3 in amino acids: CASSITGGTYEQYF. The CDR3 nucleotides read TGTGCCAGTAGTATAACAGGGGGAACCTACGAGCAGTACTTC. The chain is built from TRBV19 and TRBJ2-7; 8 bases agree with TRBD1. CDR1 and CDR2 from the germline V gene are LNHDA and SQIVND (reference sequence). V lost 2 bases, J lost 2 bases, and 2 bases stayed unmatched. The CDR3 runs 14 residues. Variable domain in full (rest from reference TRBV19 and TRBJ2-7): DGGITQSPKYLFRKEGQNVTLSCEQNLNHDAMYWYRQDPGQGLRLIYYSQIVNDFQKGDIAEGYSVSREKKESFPLTVTSAQKNPTAFYLCASSITGGTYEQYFGPGTRLTVT.

The chain employs TRBV3-1 (or the pseudogene TRBV3-2) and TRBJ1-4; 7 bases are a match to TRBD1. Germline V gene sequence: CDR1 LGHDT, CDR2 YNNKEL (reference sequence). V lost 4 bases, J lost 2 bases, and 4 bases stayed unmatched. The CDR3 loop spans 15 amino acids. DNA for the CDR3: TGTGCCAGCAGCCCTCCGGGACAGACTAATGAAAAACTGTTTTTT. The encoded protein is CASSPPGQTNEKLFF.

The V gene is TRBV5-4, the J gene TRBJ1-1, with 9 positions matching TRBD1. Germline V gene sequence: CDR1 SGHNT, CDR2 YYREEE (reference sequence). J lost 3 bases, V lost 4 bases, and 7 bases had no gene match. This CDR3 spans 15 amino acids. The CDR3 is CASSPRDRVDTEAFF. The CDR3 nucleotides read TGTGCCAGCAGCCCACGGGACAGGGTGGACACTGAAGCTTTCTTT.

V and J are TRBV2 and TRBJ1-1; 7 positions agree with TRBD1. Germline V gives CDR1 SNHLY, CDR2 FYNNEI. V trimming: 7 bases; J trimming: 7 bases; junction bases outside the gene matches: 9. CDR3 size: 13 residues. The CDR3 sequence: CASTPGQRLEAFF. DNA of the CDR3: TGTGCCAGCACCCCGGGACAGCGCCTTGAAGCTTTCTTT.

V and J are TRBV28 and TRBJ1-2; TRBD1 agrees at 7 bases. The CDR3 contains 11 residues. CDR1 and CDR2 from the germline V gene are MDHEN and SYDVKM. Trimming took 4 bases from V and 8 from J; bases not matched to a gene: 1. The CDR3 protein is CASSWTGGYTF. The CDR3 DNA sequence: TGTGCCAGCAGTTGGACAGGCGGCTACACCTTC.

This chain links TRBV7-9 with TRBJ2-6; D remains unclear. The ends were cut back, 2 bases at V and 0 bases at J, with 5 bases in the middle. CDR1 and CDR2 (germline): SEHNR, FQNEAQ (reference sequence). The CDR3 is 15 amino acids. The CDR3 region is CASSLTFSGANVLTF. DNA of the CDR3: TGTGCCAGCAGCTTAACTTTCTCTGGGGCCAACGTCCTGACTTTC. Supplemented by reference TRBV7-9 and TRBJ2-6, the full variable domain reads DTGVSQNPRHKITKRGQNVTFRCDPISEHNRLYWYRQTLGQGPEFLTYFQNEAQLEKSRLLSDRFSAERPKGSFSTLEIQRTEQGDSAMYLCASSLTFSGANVLTFGAGSRLTVL.

DNA of the CDR3: TGTGCCAGCAGTGGCGGACAGGGGAGAGAGCAGTACTTC. Protein product: CASSGGQGREQYF. The rearrangement links TRBV2 to TRBJ2-7; 9 bases align to TRBD1. The V segment lost 4 bases and the J segment 7 bases; nucleotides outside the gene matches: 5. Germline V gene lookup returns CDR1 SNHLY and CDR2 FYNNEI. The CDR3 is 13 amino acids. Full variable domain (missing parts from reference TRBV2 and TRBJ2-7): EPEVTQTPSHQVTQMGQEVILRCVPISNHLYFYWYRQILGQKVEFLVSFYNNEISEKSEIFDDQFSVERPDGSNFTLKIRSTKLEDSAMYFCASSGGQGREQYFGPGTRLTVT.

The genes are TRBV14 and TRBJ1-2, with 7 bases aligning to TRBD1. The V gene's germline CDR1 is SGHDN and CDR2 FVKESK. This CDR3 contains 13 residues. The V gene end was trimmed by 5 bases and the J gene end by 8 bases; junction bases not matched to a gene: 8. For the CDR3, the DNA is TGTGCCAGCAGCGTAGACAGGGTGGTCGGCTACACCTTC. As protein: CASSVDRVVGYTF.

This clone was seen more than once but under ten times. This rearrangement joins TRBV9 to TRBJ1-5; D might be TRBD1 (6 bases). Trimming removed 4 bases from V and 0 bases from J, with 11 bases in between. CDR1 SGDLS and CDR2 YYNGEE come from the germline V gene. The CDR3 totals 15 residues. This CDR3 reads CASSTGTLSNQPQHF. The CDR3, as DNA: TGTGCCAGCAGCACCGGGACACTTAGCAATCAGCCCCAGCATTTT.

J is TRBJ1-2 and V is TRBV6-1; maybe TRBD1 (5 bases). CDR1 is MNHNS and CDR2 is SASEGT in the germline V gene. This CDR3 contains 16 residues. The V end was cut by 2 bases, the J end by 3 bases, with 16 bases between. In DNA form, the CDR3 reads TGTGCCAGCAGTGAACAGGGACGGGGGAGTGACTATGGCTACACCTTC. It specifies CASSEQGRGSDYGYTF.

The CDR3 sequence: CASSLDRDGGYTF. The CDR3 bases are TGTGCCAGCAGCCTGGACAGGGACGGCGGCTACACCTTC. The chain employs TRBV4-2 and TRBJ1-2, with 8 bases that match TRBD1. The CDR3 consists of 13 residues. Germline V CDR1 and CDR2: LGHNA, YNFKEQ. Trimming took 4 bases from V and 8 from J; bases not matched to a gene: 6.

The J gene is TRBJ1-2, the V gene TRBV28, with 8 bases matching TRBD1. Germline assignment: CDR1 MDHEN and CDR2 SYDVKM. The junction had 3 bases not matched to a gene; V was cut back by 5 bases and J by 1 base. The CDR3 runs 14 residues. The CDR3 region has the DNA TGTGCCAGCAGTCCCGGACAGGGTAACTATGGCTACACCTTC. Translated, it gives CASSPGQGNYGYTF.

The sample holds many counts of this clone. V and J are TRBV2 and TRBJ1-6; 7 nucleotides agree with TRBD1. Germline V CDR1 and CDR2: SNHLY, FYNNEI. The V segment lost 2 bases and the J segment 17 bases; nucleotides outside the gene matches: 3. The CDR3 consists of 11 residues. The CDR3 sequence is CASSELGTVHF. The CDR3 nucleotides are TGTGCCAGCAGTGAACTTGGGACAGTCCACTTT.

This clone was seen once. The chain has TRBV2 and TRBJ1-1; D remains unclear. V was cut by 6 bases and J by 3 bases, with 14 bases left in between. Germline CDR1 is SNHLY and CDR2 is FYNNEI. The CDR3 runs to 14 residues. DNA of the CDR3: TGTGCCAGCAGCACCGTCCTGTCGGACACTGAAGCTTTCTTT. This codes for CASSTVLSDTEAFF.

J is TRBJ2-7 and V is TRBV30; no reliable D call. Germline CDR1 and CDR2: GTSNPN and SVGIG (reference sequence). CDR3 length: 14 amino acids. Trimming cost V 3 bases and J 1 base, with 13 bases left between them. This CDR3 reads CAWSPPRVSYEQYF. CDR3 in DNA: TGTGCCTGGAGCCCCCCCCGGGTGTCCTACGAGCAGTACTTC.

The chain is built from TRBV6-1 and TRBJ1-1; weak D call: TRBD1 (5 bases). Germline V lookup: CDR1 MNHNS, CDR2 SASEGT. V was clipped by 4 bases and J by 4 bases, with 19 bases between them. The CDR3 runs 16 residues. DNA for the CDR3: TGTGCCAGCAGTGGTCCCTTAGGGGTGAAGGGCACTGAAGCTTTCTTT. Encoded protein: CASSGPLGVKGTEAFF.

The chain recombines TRBV7-9 with TRBJ1-4, with 8 bases lining up with TRBD1. The CDR3 spans 17 residues. CDR1 is SEHNR and CDR2 is FQNEAQ in the germline V gene (reference sequence). V lost 6 bases to trimming and J lost 2 bases; unmatched junction nucleotides: 11. CDR3 residues: CASRTTGAHRTNEKLFF. CDR3 nucleotide sequence: TGTGCCAGCAGGACGACAGGGGCCCATAGGACTAATGAAAAACTGTTTTTT.

The chain carries TRBV2 and TRBJ1-2, with TRBD1 as a possible D gene (5 bases). The CDR3 has 15 amino acids. V was trimmed by 3 bases and J by 4 bases, leaving 15 bases between them. CDR1 is SNHLY and CDR2 is FYNNEI in the germline V gene. The CDR3 coding sequence is TGTGCCAGCAGTGATGGATTGGGGGGGAGCTATGGCTACACCTTC. It encodes CASSDGLGGSYGYTF.

V gene TRBV27 combines with J gene TRBJ2-3, with D perhaps TRBD1 (5 bases). The CDR3 loop spans 15 amino acids. Trimming stripped 3 bases from V and 2 bases from J, with 12 bases between. The germline gives CDR1 MNHEY, CDR2 SMNVEV (reference sequence). The CDR3 loop is CASSFGGAFTDTQYF. The CDR3 nucleotides are TGTGCCAGCAGTTTTGGTGGGGCTTTCACAGATACGCAGTATTTT.

V gene TRBV10-3 combines with J gene TRBJ2-7, with D maybe TRBD2 (6 bases). Trimming stripped 2 bases from V and 6 bases from J, with 14 bases between. Germline assignment: CDR1 ENHRY and CDR2 SYGVKD. There are 14 residues in the CDR3. The CDR3 protein is CAISEGGRGGEQYF. CDR3 nucleotide sequence: TGTGCCATCAGTGAGGGAGGGAGAGGTGGCGAGCAGTACTTC.

The chain uses TRBV29-1 and TRBJ2-1, with D hard to call. Between the trimmed V and J ends, which lost 7 bases and 0 bases, there was a span of 13 bases. The CDR3 has 14 amino acids. Germline CDR1 reads SQVTM; CDR2 reads ANQGSEA. This CDR3 reads CSAALVSSYNEQFF. The CDR3 region has the DNA TGCAGCGCCGCACTTGTGAGCTCCTACAATGAGCAGTTCTTC.

Regarding this clone: Other DNA sequences in the same sample also yield this CDR3. As DNA, the CDR3 is TGTGCCAGTAGACGGGACAGGGAGACCGGGGAGCTGTTTTTT. Residues: CASRRDRETGELFF. The V call is TRBV19, the J call TRBJ2-2, with 9 bases matching TRBD1. This CDR3 has 14 amino acids. Germline assignment: CDR1 LNHDA and CDR2 SQIVND (reference sequence). The V segment lost 6 bases and the J segment 5 bases; nucleotides outside the gene matches: 4.

In its sample, this clone was seen once. The CDR3 protein is CASSQDPGGQPQHF. The CDR3 DNA follows: TGCGCCAGCAGCCAAGACCCTGGCGGTCAGCCCCAGCATTTT. This rearrangement joins TRBV4-3 to TRBJ1-5; D is unresolved. Germline V gene lookup returns CDR1 LGHNA and CDR2 YSLEER. CDR3 length equals 14 residues. Trimming removed 0 bases at V and 6 bases at J, with 9 bases between.

The count of this clone is one. This CDR3 is CASGQGARDTQYF. CDR3 DNA: TGTGCCAGCGGACAGGGGGCCAGGGATACGCAGTATTTT. The rearrangement links TRBV11-1 to TRBJ2-3; TRBD1 matches 11 bases. V was clipped by 8 bases and J by 6 bases; unmatched bases: 4. Germline CDR1 and CDR2: SGHAT and FQDESV (reference sequence). There are 13 residues in the CDR3.